A single sample gave rise to the 26 T cell receptor beta chains below, sequenced in a study of blood T cell repertoires in COVID-19. Only in-frame clones appear in the TCRdb table, and some are missing; sequencing was by immunoSEQ multiplex PCR. The sample consists of more than 50,000 clones, 90% of them appearing once. Sequenced input: peripheral blood. All receptors come from a man at least 80 years old with acute or convalescent COVID-19.

This chain links TRBV23-1 with TRBJ2-1; TRBD2 agrees at 9 bases. TRBV23-1 is identified as an open reading frame with a role that is uncertain. Trimming at V came to 7 bases and at J to 8 bases, leaving 12 bases not matched to a gene. This CDR3 has 15 amino acids. The chain's CDR3 is CASTLAAGGLHEQFF. The CDR3 DNA reads TGCGCCAGCACCTTAGCTGCGGGGGGGCTCCATGAGCAGTTCTTC.

This chain joins TRBV5-1 and TRBJ2-5; 10 positions agree with TRBD2. This CDR3 is built from 15 residues. CDR1 is SGHRS and CDR2 is YFSETQ in the germline V gene. J gave up 1 base and V 5 bases, and 5 bases lay outside the gene matches. CDR3 coding DNA: TGCGCCAGCAGAGATAGCGGGGGGTCCCAAGAGACCCAGTACTTC. Translated: CASRDSGGSQETQYF.

This clone has a single count. The chain employs TRBV28 and TRBJ2-5; TRBD1 might be the D (5 bases). Looked up from germline, CDR1 is MDHEN and CDR2 is SYDVKM. V dropped 6 bases and J dropped 4 bases, with 9 bases sitting between them. This CDR3 region has 12 residues. CDR3 sequence reads: CASSSGLETQYF. The CDR3 DNA sequence: TGTGCCAGCAGCTCAGGGTTAGAGACCCAGTACTTC.

On this clone: The sample contains more than one DNA sequence encoding this CDR3. The chain couples TRBV5-1 to TRBJ2-5; 13 positions agree with TRBD2. This CDR3 has 16 amino acids. V was clipped by 0 bases and J by 2 bases; unmatched bases: 1. Germline V gene data show CDR1 as SGHRS and CDR2 as YFSETQ. The CDR3 spells CASSLAGLAGQETQYF. The CDR3 DNA sequence: TGCGCCAGCAGCTTGGCGGGACTAGCGGGGCAAGAGACCCAGTACTTC.

This chain uses TRBV2 with TRBJ2-5; D possibly corresponds to TRBD2 (7 bases). V was trimmed by 2 bases and J by 1 base, leaving 11 bases between them. Looked up from germline, CDR1 is SNHLY and CDR2 is FYNNEI. The CDR3 covers 15 residues. CDR3 residues: CASSEWGGLQETQYF. CDR3 nucleotide sequence: TGTGCCAGCAGTGAATGGGGGGGGCTCCAAGAGACCCAGTACTTC.

The chain is built from TRBV15 and TRBJ2-3, with D unresolved. The length of the CDR3 is 17 residues. V lost 1 base to trimming and J lost 0 bases, with 14 bases between them. The V gene's germline CDR1 is LNHNV and CDR2 YYDKDF (reference sequence). CDR3 DNA: TGTGCCACCAGCAGAGCCCCGCCGGGTTCTAGCACAGATACGCAGTATTTT. The encoded protein is CATSRAPPGSSTDTQYF.

This chain joins TRBV6-5 and TRBJ1-4, with D unresolved. Germline CDR1 MNHEY, CDR2 SVGAGI. The V gene lost 4 bases and the J gene lost 4 bases, with 10 bases spanning the gap. The CDR3 extends over 14 amino acids. The CDR3 spells CASSSRRDNEKLFF. CDR3 DNA: TGTGCCAGCAGTTCCCGGCGGGATAATGAAAAACTGTTTTTT.

The table lists this clone with a few counts. The CDR3 loop is CASSLDEVRTEAFF. CDR3 coding DNA: TGTGCCAGCAGCCTCGACGAGGTACGCACTGAAGCTTTCTTT. The rearrangement uses TRBV3-1 (or the pseudogene TRBV3-2) and TRBJ1-1; D gene unclear. The germline CDR1 and CDR2 sequences are LGHDT and YNNKEL (reference sequence). This CDR3 has 14 residues. V shed 4 bases and J shed 4 bases, with 13 bases lying between them.

The V gene is TRBV7-2, the J gene TRBJ1-2; 10 bases match TRBD1. Germline values: CDR1 SGHTA, CDR2 FQGNSA. CDR3 length: 14 amino acids. V trimming: 4 bases; J trimming: 8 bases; junction bases outside the gene matches: 7. The CDR3 sequence is CASSSKRTGGGYTF. In DNA form, the CDR3 reads TGTGCCAGCAGCTCCAAGCGGACAGGGGGGGGCTACACCTTC.

The DNA of the CDR3 is TGTGCCAGTAGTATTCAGGGTTTGGGGAACACTGAAGCTTTCTTT. Protein product: CASSIQGLGNTEAFF. The V and J genes are TRBV19 and TRBJ1-1; D possibly corresponds to TRBD1 (5 bases). This CDR3 contains 15 residues. Trimming took 3 bases from V and 1 from J, leaving 12 bases between them. Germline V gene lookup returns CDR1 LNHDA and CDR2 SQIVND (reference sequence).

V usage is TRBV6-5 and J usage is TRBJ1-4; D possibly corresponds to TRBD1 (6 bases). Trimming removed 8 bases at V and 5 bases at J, with 15 bases between. This CDR3 spans 14 amino acids. The V gene's germline CDR1 is MNHEY and CDR2 SVGAGI. In nucleotides, the CDR3 is TGTGCCAGCGCGGGGGGCGCGAGGAATGAAAAACTGTTTTTT. Amino acids: CASAGGARNEKLFF.

The chain employs TRBV7-2 and TRBJ1-6; D possibly corresponds to TRBD1 (6 bases). V lost 5 bases to trimming and J lost 0 bases, with 11 bases between them. The CDR3 totals 16 residues. Per germline, CDR1 SGHTA and CDR2 FQGNSA. The CDR3 nucleotides read TGTGCCAGCAGCCGGACAGCGAGCTCCTATAATTCACCCCTCCACTTT. It codes for CASSRTASSYNSPLHF.

The chain couples TRBV21-1 to TRBJ2-3; the DNA was not used to check the table's D call, TRBD1. TRBV21-1 is listed as a pseudogene. The CDR3 sequence is 13 residues long. The CDR3 loop reads CASSGQPPDTQYF. Written as DNA, the CDR3 is TGTGCCAGCAGCGGACAGCCCCCAGATACGCAGTATTTT.

This CDR3 is CASSEARVNTGELFF. The DNA for the CDR3 is TGTGCCAGCAGTGAAGCCAGGGTAAACACCGGGGAGCTGTTTTTT. V and J are TRBV2 and TRBJ2-2; TRBD1 might be the D (5 bases). The CDR3 contains 15 residues. Germline lookup yields CDR1 SNHLY and CDR2 FYNNEI. V was shortened by 0 bases and J by 2 bases, with 7 bases between the two germline ends.

The gene calls are TRBV6-2 or TRBV6-3 and TRBJ2-7, with 10 bases that match TRBD1. Germline-derived CDR1 and CDR2 are MNHEY and SVGEGT. J gave up 1 base and V 0 bases, and 6 bases lay outside the gene matches. The CDR3 length is 17 residues. The CDR3: CASSYSGTGDGSYEQYF. The DNA for the CDR3 is TGTGCCAGCAGTTACTCCGGGACAGGGGATGGATCCTACGAGCAGTACTTC.

This chain connects TRBV2 to TRBJ1-2; 7 nucleotides align to TRBD1. V was pared by 11 bases and J by 2 bases, with 11 bases of the junction left unmatched. This CDR3 has 14 amino acids. The germline V gene encodes CDR1 SNHLY and CDR2 FYNNEI. Here the CDR3 reads CAGRWDRENYGYTF. CDR3 sequence (DNA): TGTGCCGGCCGGTGGGACAGAGAAAACTATGGCTACACCTTC.

V is TRBV4-2 and J is TRBJ1-5; possibly TRBD1 for D (6 bases). Trimming cost V 0 bases and J 0 bases, with 9 bases left between them. This CDR3 spans 16 amino acids. The germline V gene has CDR1 LGHNA and CDR2 YNFKEQ. CDR3 amino acids: CASSQDGQHSNQPQHF. In nucleotides, the CDR3 is TGTGCCAGCAGCCAAGATGGACAGCATAGCAATCAGCCCCAGCATTTT.

This rearrangement joins TRBV1 to TRBJ2-5; no check of the table's D call, TRBD2, against the DNA was made. TRBV1 has pseudogene status. The CDR3 is made up of 14 amino acids. The CDR3 DNA follows: TGCACCAGCAGCCATAGTCAGGAGGTAGAGACCCAGTACTTC. Amino acid sequence: CTSSHSQEVETQYF.

The J gene is TRBJ2-3, the V gene TRBV29-1, with TRBD2 identical over 11 bases. This CDR3 has 14 residues. V shed 4 bases and J 4 bases; nucleotides not matched to a gene: 4. CDR1 SQVTM and CDR2 ANQGSEA come from the germline V gene. This CDR3 is CSVASGGTPDTQYF. CDR3 coding DNA: TGCAGCGTTGCTAGCGGGGGGACGCCAGATACGCAGTATTTT.

For the CDR3, the DNA is TGTGCCAGCGCCAGAGGCGGGGTGAACACCGGGGAGCTGTTTTTT. Translating gives CASARGGVNTGELFF. The chain couples TRBV28 to TRBJ2-2; a possible D gene is TRBD2 (6 bases). Germline CDR1 and CDR2: MDHEN and SYDVKM. The CDR3 spans 15 residues. Trimming pared 8 bases from V and 1 base from J, leaving 14 bases between. Based on the CDR3 plus reference TRBV28 and TRBJ2-2, the full variable domain is DVKVTQSSRYLVKRTGEKVFLECVQDMDHENMFWYRQDPGLGLRLIYFSYDVKMKEKGDIPEGYSVSREKKERFSLILESASTNQTSMYLCASARGGVNTGELFFGEGSRLTVL.

This chain links TRBV5-1 with TRBJ1-6; TRBD1 might be the D (5 bases). Trimming took 1 base from V and 5 from J, leaving 13 bases between them. CDR1 and CDR2 from the germline V gene are SGHRS and YFSETQ. The CDR3 length is 16 residues. CDR3 sequence (DNA): TGCGCCAGCAGCTTGAGGGGAACAGGCGATAATTCACCCCTCCACTTT. It codes for CASSLRGTGDNSPLHF. Full variable domain (rest looked up from reference TRBV5-1 and TRBJ1-6): KAGVTQTPRYLIKTRGQQVTLSCSPISGHRSVSWYQQTPGQGLQFLFEYFSETQRNKGNFPGRFSGRQFSNSRSEMNVSTLELGDSALYLCASSLRGTGDNSPLHFGNGTRLTVT.

This chain uses TRBV4-1 with TRBJ1-3; D is possibly TRBD1 (5 bases). The CDR3 consists of 15 residues. The V gene's germline CDR1 is MGHRA and CDR2 YSYEKL. Trimming left V 4 bases short and J 0 bases short, with 10 bases between. The CDR3 DNA reads TGCGCCAGCAGCCTCGGACACAACTCTGGAAACACCATATATTTT. As protein: CASSLGHNSGNTIYF.

The chain joins TRBV6-5 to TRBJ1-2; D unclear. CDR3 length: 13 amino acids. Trimming took off 5 bases at V and 3 bases at J, with 10 bases between the two ends. Germline V gene data show CDR1 as MNHEY and CDR2 as SVGAGI. CDR3 amino acids: CASSSNTDYGYTF. CDR3 sequence (DNA): TGTGCCAGCAGTAGTAACACCGACTATGGCTACACCTTC.

The chain combines TRBV3-1 (or the pseudogene TRBV3-2) with TRBJ2-3; D is ambiguous. Trimming pared 1 base from V and 2 bases from J, leaving 7 bases between. The germline V gene has CDR1 LGHDT and CDR2 YNNKEL (reference sequence). The CDR3 loop spans 14 amino acids. The CDR3 here is CASSQGHLTDTQYF. The DNA for the CDR3 is TGTGCCAGCAGCCAAGGACATCTCACAGATACGCAGTATTTT.

V is TRBV19 and J is TRBJ1-6; TRBD1 might be the D (6 bases). This CDR3 is 14 amino acids long. V lost 6 bases, J lost 9 bases, and 15 bases lay in between. CDR1 LNHDA and CDR2 SQIVND come from the germline V gene (reference sequence). CDR3 in DNA: TGTGCCAGTAGATCGGGGGGGCTGACTTCACCCCTCCACTTT. Encoded protein: CASRSGGLTSPLHF.

The J gene is TRBJ1-5, the V gene TRBV19, with 8 positions matching TRBD1. With V trimmed by 5 bases and J by 6 bases, 6 bases remained unmatched. CDR1 LNHDA and CDR2 SQIVND come from the germline V gene (reference sequence). The CDR3 spans 14 residues. Here the CDR3 DNA reads TGTGCCAGTAGTCCCAGGGGGCAAGTTCAGCCCCAGCATTTT. Translated: CASSPRGQVQPQHF. Complete variable domain (other parts from reference TRBV19 and TRBJ1-5): DGGITQSPKYLFRKEGQNVTLSCEQNLNHDAMYWYRQDPGQGLRLIYYSQIVNDFQKGDIAEGYSVSREKKESFPLTVTSAQKNPTAFYLCASSPRGQVQPQHFGDGTRLSIL.